Each of the 31 T cell receptor beta chains below was sequenced from the same sample in a study of T cell responses to AZD1222 COVID-19 vaccine. Generated by immunoSEQ multiplex PCR, the TCRdb table keeps only in-frame clones and is missing some. The sample lists around 120,000 clones, roughly 87% occurring once. The sequencing used peripheral blood, collected on day 0 of AZD1222 vaccination. Receptors were obtained from an adult in good health.

This clone has just a few counts. The V and J genes are TRBV7-8 and TRBJ1-2, with D tentatively TRBD1 (5 bases). CDR1 and CDR2 (germline): SGHVS, FQNEAQ. The CDR3 spans 14 residues. V lost 5 bases, J lost 1 base, and 11 bases lay in between. The CDR3 nucleotides are TGTGCCAGCAGCGCCGGGACCGTTAACTATGGCTACACCTTC. This sequence encodes CASSAGTVNYGYTF. The full variable domain, in which reference TRBV7-8 and TRBJ1-2 provide the parts outside the CDR3, is GAGVSQSPRYKVAKRGQDVALRCDPISGHVSLFWYQQALGQGPEFLTYFQNEAQLDKSGLPSDRFFAERPEGSVSTLKIQRTQQEDSAVYLCASSAGTVNYGYTFGSGTRLTVV.

V gene TRBV6-1 combines with J gene TRBJ1-4, with D perhaps matching TRBD1 (5 bases). V lost 3 bases, J lost 14 bases, and 13 bases lay in between. The CDR3 runs to 12 residues. Germline CDR1 is MNHNS and CDR2 is SASEGT. Here the CDR3 DNA reads TGTGCCAGCAGTGAGAGGGGATTTGTGCTGTTTTTT. Translation: CASSERGFVLFF.

The rearrangement joins TRBV2 to TRBJ1-2, with a weak D call TRBD1 (5 bases). V gave up 3 bases and J gave up 1 base, with 12 bases separating them. There are 15 residues in the CDR3. Germline V lookup: CDR1 SNHLY, CDR2 FYNNEI. The CDR3 reads CASSDGGKGNYGYTF. The CDR3 DNA follows: TGTGCCAGCAGTGATGGGGGGAAGGGTAACTATGGCTACACCTTC.

This chain joins TRBV7-5 and TRBJ1-6. TRBV7-5 is reported as a pseudogene. CDR3 length: 14 amino acids. This chain's CDR3 is CVRSSWIHNSPLHF. The DNA for the CDR3 is TGTGTCAGAAGCTCCTGGATTCATAATTCACCCCTCCACTTT.

This clone was seen just once. The rearrangement links TRBV29-1 to TRBJ2-7; possible D gene TRBD2, 6 bases. This CDR3 contains 13 residues. Germline CDR1 and CDR2: SQVTM and ANQGSEA. V was clipped by 4 bases and J by 0 bases, with 10 bases between them. This chain's CDR3 is CSVAEGPSYEQYF. CDR3 bases: TGCAGCGTTGCGGAGGGCCCCTCCTACGAGCAGTACTTC.

The chain uses TRBV27 and TRBJ1-1; D unclear. In germline, CDR1 is MNHEY, CDR2 SMNVEV (reference sequence). This CDR3 region has 14 residues. Trimming stripped 4 bases from V and 0 bases from J, with 9 bases between. The CDR3 sequence: CASSSPVLNTEAFF. The CDR3 DNA reads TGTGCCAGCAGTTCACCGGTCCTGAACACTGAAGCTTTCTTT.

This sequence joins TRBV7-2 and TRBJ2-3; 11 nucleotides match TRBD1. The CDR3 has 15 residues. The germline V gene encodes CDR1 SGHTA and CDR2 FQGNSA. V trimming: 3 bases; J trimming: 6 bases; junction bases outside the gene matches: 5. The CDR3 region has the DNA TGTGCCAGCAGCTTTAGGACAGGGGGCCGGGATACGCAGTATTTT. It yields the protein CASSFRTGGRDTQYF. Supplemented by reference TRBV7-2 and TRBJ2-3, the full variable domain reads GAGVSQSPSNKVTEKGKDVELRCDPISGHTALYWYRQSLGQGLEFLIYFQGNSAPDKSGLPSDRFSAERTGGSVSTLTIQRTQQEDSAVYLCASSFRTGGRDTQYFGPGTRLTVL.

This rearrangement joins TRBV7-9 to TRBJ1-6, with unresolved D. V shed 6 bases and J shed 0 bases, with 6 bases lying between them. The CDR3 runs 14 residues. Germline V gene sequence: CDR1 SEHNR, CDR2 FQNEAQ (reference sequence). CDR3 sequence reads: CASSQDSYNSPLHF. In DNA, the CDR3 is TGTGCCAGCAGTCAGGACTCCTATAATTCACCCCTCCACTTT.

The chain has TRBV6-1 and TRBJ1-4; no clear D gene. Germline V gives CDR1 MNHNS, CDR2 SASEGT. The V and J ends lost 0 bases and 1 base respectively, with 6 bases between them. The CDR3 has 15 residues. As DNA, the CDR3 is TGTGCCAGCAGTGAAGCTACGGGAACTAATGAAAAACTGTTTTTT. Translation gives CASSEATGTNEKLFF.

V gene TRBV5-4 combines with J gene TRBJ1-1, with D uncertain. V was shortened by 2 bases and J by 0 bases, with 8 bases between the two germline ends. Looked up from germline, CDR1 is SGHNT and CDR2 is YYREEE (reference sequence). This CDR3 has 14 residues. The CDR3 region is CASSLQHMNTEAFF. The CDR3 coding sequence is TGTGCCAGCAGCTTACAACACATGAACACTGAAGCTTTCTTT.

A single count supports this clone. At one boundary the junction diverges from the germline segment, which might be a read error. The chain combines TRBV5-1 with TRBJ2-5; D not certain. The CDR3 is 14 residues long. Germline loops: CDR1 SGHRS, CDR2 YFSETQ. The CDR3 sequence: CASSLRVVQETQYF. The DNA of the CDR3 is TGCGCCAGCAGCTTGAGAGTAGTACAAGAGACCCAATACTTC. Full variable domain (remainder filled in from reference TRBV5-1 and TRBJ2-5): KAGVTQTPRYLIKTRGQQVTLSCSPISGHRSVSWYQQTPGQGLQFLFEYFSETQRNKGNFPGRFSGRQFSNSRSEMNVSTLELGDSALYLCASSLRVVQETQYFGPGTRLLVL.

The chain combines TRBV3-1 (or the pseudogene TRBV3-2) with TRBJ1-1; D not resolved. The V end lost 4 bases, the J end lost 6 bases, and 12 bases lay between the germline ends. The CDR3 contains 13 residues. CDR1 and CDR2 from the germline V gene are LGHDT and YNNKEL (reference sequence). The CDR3 DNA sequence: TGTGCCAGCAGCCGAGATAATCAGGCTGAAGCTTTCTTT. Translated, it gives CASSRDNQAEAFF.

The V gene is TRBV29-1, the J gene TRBJ2-7, with TRBD1 matching over 9 bases. Unmatched junction bases numbered 9, after V lost 4 bases and J lost 2 bases. CDR3 length equals 15 residues. Germline V gives CDR1 SQVTM, CDR2 ANQGSEA. CDR3 loop: CSVGGTGRGAYEQYF. CDR3 DNA sequence: TGCAGCGTTGGAGGGACAGGGCGTGGTGCCTACGAGCAGTACTTC.

This chain joins TRBV6-6 and TRBJ1-1, with D tentatively TRBD1 (6 bases). Germline V gene data show CDR1 as MNHNY and CDR2 as SVGAGI (reference sequence). V was trimmed by 6 bases and J by 1 base, leaving 18 bases between them. The CDR3 spans 16 residues. This CDR3 reads CASRTNPGQKNTEAFF. The CDR3 region has the DNA TGTGCCAGCAGGACAAACCCAGGACAGAAGAACACTGAAGCTTTCTTT.

V usage is TRBV7-2 and J usage is TRBJ2-5; 8 nucleotides line up with TRBD2. The CDR3 spans 15 residues. The V gene end was trimmed by 8 bases and the J gene end by 4 bases; junction bases not matched to a gene: 12. Germline CDR1 is SGHTA and CDR2 is FQGNSA. CDR3 region: CASRRGGGGAETQYF. CDR3 DNA: TGTGCCAGCCGTCGGGGGGGCGGCGGGGCAGAGACCCAGTACTTC. The variable domain in full, with the rest retrieved from reference TRBV7-2 and TRBJ2-5, is GAGVSQSPSNKVTEKGKDVELRCDPISGHTALYWYRQSLGQGLEFLIYFQGNSAPDKSGLPSDRFSAERTGGSVSTLTIQRTQQEDSAVYLCASRRGGGGAETQYFGPGTRLLVL.

Only a few counts were recorded for this clone. The chain joins TRBV2 to TRBJ1-4, with a tentative D call TRBD1 (6 bases). V was pared by 5 bases and J by 0 bases, with 16 bases between. The CDR3 covers 17 residues. Germline CDR1 reads SNHLY; CDR2 reads FYNNEI. The CDR3 DNA reads as TGTGCCAGCAGTCGAGGGGGGAGGGGCACAACTAATGAAAAACTGTTTTTT. Its translation: CASSRGGRGTTNEKLFF.

The rearrangement joins TRBV15 to TRBJ2-7; the D is unclear. The V gene lost 1 base and the J gene lost 1 base, with 2 bases spanning the gap. This CDR3 region has 12 residues. In germline, CDR1 is LNHNV, CDR2 YYDKDF (reference sequence). CDR3: CATSRASYEQYF. For the CDR3, the DNA is TGTGCCACCAGCAGAGCGTCCTACGAGCAGTACTTC. Based on the CDR3 plus reference TRBV15 and TRBJ2-7, the full variable domain is DAMVIQNPRYQVTQFGKPVTLSCSQTLNHNVMYWYQQKSSQAPKLLFHYYDKDFNNEADTPDNFQSRRPNTSFCFLDIRSPGLGDTAMYLCATSRASYEQYFGPGTRLTVT.

The chain employs TRBV6-5 and TRBJ1-1; possible D gene TRBD1, 5 bases. V was trimmed by 7 bases and J by 3 bases, leaving 18 bases between them. The CDR3 consists of 15 residues. CDR1 is MNHEY, CDR2 SVGAGI, per germline. This CDR3 reads CASTRGGGEDTEAFF. CDR3 nucleotides: TGTGCCAGCACCCGGGGCGGCGGGGAGGACACTGAAGCTTTCTTT.

The chain couples TRBV3-1 (or the pseudogene TRBV3-2) to TRBJ2-3, with D unclear. This CDR3 is 15 amino acids long. V was cut by 1 base and J by 7 bases, with 15 bases left in between. Germline V gene lookup returns CDR1 LGHDT and CDR2 YNNKEL (reference sequence). The CDR3 loop is CASSQGASGRNTQYF. The CDR3 DNA sequence: TGTGCCAGCAGCCAAGGAGCCTCTGGGCGGAATACGCAGTATTTT.

This sequence joins TRBV3-1 (or the pseudogene TRBV3-2) and TRBJ1-5; no clear D gene. In germline, CDR1 is LGHDT, CDR2 YNNKEL (reference sequence). The CDR3 totals 13 residues. V gave up 0 bases and J gave up 7 bases, with 7 bases separating them. In nucleotides, the CDR3 is TGTGCCAGCAGCCAAGAGACCAAACAGCCCCAGCATTTT. Its translation: CASSQETKQPQHF.

The V and J genes are TRBV2 and TRBJ2-7; TRBD2 aligns across 7 bases. There are 14 residues in the CDR3. V shed 6 bases, J shed 0 bases, and the junction held 5 bases outside the gene matches. CDR1 is SNHLY and CDR2 is FYNNEI in the germline V gene. CDR3 sequence: CASSREDSSYEQYF. In nucleotides, the CDR3 is TGTGCCAGCAGCCGGGAGGATAGCTCCTACGAGCAGTACTTC.

The V call is TRBV3-1 (or the pseudogene TRBV3-2), the J call TRBJ1-2; no firm D call. This CDR3 spans 14 amino acids. V lost 4 bases to trimming and J lost 0 bases, with 9 bases between them. CDR1 and CDR2 (germline): LGHDT, YNNKEL (reference sequence). CDR3 coding DNA: TGTGCCAGCAGCCGTTGGGGATCTAACTATGGCTACACCTTC. This encodes CASSRWGSNYGYTF.

This clone was seen just once. V is TRBV7-9 and J is TRBJ2-7; TRBD1 agrees at 8 bases. With 3 bases clipped from V and 6 bases from J, the junction kept 4 bases outside the gene matches. The CDR3 has 13 amino acids. Germline CDR1 SEHNR, CDR2 FQNEAQ (reference sequence). The CDR3 region is CASSLATGVEQYF. CDR3 sequence (DNA): TGTGCCAGCAGCTTGGCGACAGGGGTCGAGCAGTACTTC.

This chain uses TRBV27 with TRBJ2-7; D unclear. CDR3 length: 15 amino acids. V gave up 2 bases and J gave up 3 bases, with 14 bases separating them. The germline V gene encodes CDR1 MNHEY and CDR2 SMNVEV (reference sequence). The CDR3 DNA is TGTGCCAGCAGTTTAACCCCGAAGGGCTTCTACGAGCAGTACTTC. As protein: CASSLTPKGFYEQYF.

The chain employs TRBV18 and TRBJ1-5, with 9 positions matching TRBD1. CDR1 and CDR2 from the germline V gene are KGHSH and LQKENI. The CDR3 is 17 amino acids. V trimming: 4 bases; J trimming: 2 bases; junction bases outside the gene matches: 9. CDR3 DNA: TGTGCCAGCTCACAAAGACAGGGGGGGATTGGCAATCAGCCCCAGCATTTT. Amino acid sequence: CASSQRQGGIGNQPQHF.

V is TRBV6-4 and J is TRBJ2-7; D is possibly TRBD1 (5 bases). CDR3 length: 14 amino acids. V dropped 5 bases and J dropped 0 bases, with 11 bases sitting between them. Per the germline V gene, CDR1 is MRHNA and CDR2 is SNTAGT. CDR3 sequence (DNA): TGTGCCAGCAGTCCTGACAGAGCCTCCTACGAGCAGTACTTC. Its protein product is CASSPDRASYEQYF.

The V gene is TRBV2, the J gene TRBJ2-1; 10 bases agree with TRBD2. CDR3 length: 16 residues. Germline values: CDR1 SNHLY, CDR2 FYNNEI. Trimming removed 3 bases from V and 4 bases from J; junction bases left unmatched: 6. This CDR3 is CASSDLAGAQYNEQFF. The CDR3 coding sequence is TGTGCCAGCAGTGACCTAGCGGGGGCCCAGTACAATGAGCAGTTCTTC.

The chain employs TRBV7-9 and TRBJ1-3, with D maybe TRBD1 (6 bases). The CDR3 loop spans 16 amino acids. In germline, CDR1 is SEHNR, CDR2 FQNEAQ (reference sequence). The V gene lost 4 bases and the J gene lost 0 bases, with 13 bases spanning the gap. The CDR3 loop reads CASSYYRELSGNTIYF. For the CDR3, the DNA is TGTGCCAGCAGCTATTACAGGGAACTCTCTGGAAACACCATATATTTT.

The rearrangement uses TRBV6-5 and TRBJ2-3, with 8 nucleotides matching TRBD2. The CDR3 has 12 amino acids. The germline V gene encodes CDR1 MNHEY and CDR2 SVGAGI. Trimming cost V 6 bases and J 8 bases; bases outside gene matches: 4. This CDR3 reads CASRPGGGTQYF. CDR3 coding DNA: TGTGCCAGCAGGCCGGGGGGGGGTACGCAGTATTTT.

V gene TRBV4-2 combines with J gene TRBJ1-6, with D perhaps matching TRBD1 (5 bases). The germline V gene has CDR1 LGHNA and CDR2 YNFKEQ. The CDR3 loop spans 16 amino acids. V was clipped by 1 base and J by 9 bases, with 16 bases between them. DNA for the CDR3: TGTGCCAGCAGCCAAGTAATGCCAGGGATAGGTTCACCCCTCCACTTT. Its translation is CASSQVMPGIGSPLHF.

With respect to this clone: Its ends do not fully match the called genes, so a read error is possible. Other DNA variants within this sample encode the same CDR3. V and J are TRBV9 and TRBJ1-2; a weak D match, TRBD1 (6 bases). Germline loops: CDR1 SGDLS, CDR2 YYNGEE. The CDR3 totals 14 residues. CDR3 sequence (DNA): TGTGCCAGTAGCGTAGGGGCAGGGGTGAGTGGCTACACCTTC. It specifies CASSVGAGVSGYTF.